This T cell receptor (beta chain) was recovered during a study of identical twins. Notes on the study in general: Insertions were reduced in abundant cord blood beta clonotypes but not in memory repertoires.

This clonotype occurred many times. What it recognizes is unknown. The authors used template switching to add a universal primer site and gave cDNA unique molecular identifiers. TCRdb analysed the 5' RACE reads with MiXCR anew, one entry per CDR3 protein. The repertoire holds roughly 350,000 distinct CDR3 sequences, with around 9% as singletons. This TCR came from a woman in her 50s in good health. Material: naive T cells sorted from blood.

The CDR3 spells CSARDLAGQYF. The CDR3 DNA is TGCAGTGCTAGAGATCTAGCGGGGCAGTATTTT. The chain is built from TRBV20-1 and TRBJ2-3, with 8 positions matching TRBD2. With V trimmed by 0 bases and J by 11 bases, 1 base remained unmatched. Per germline, CDR1 DFQATT and CDR2 SNEGSKA (reference sequence). The CDR3 is 11 amino acids.